The 3 T cell receptor beta chains in this list originate from one sample, sequenced in a study of T cells in Graves' hyperthyroidism and ophthalmopathy. RNA transcripts were the template for amplifying TCR beta CDR3 regions. HTBI primers drove first-round RT-PCR of the TCR CDR3. TCRdb reanalysed the multiplex PCR reads using MiXCR and keeps one entry per CDR3 protein. This table holds about 840,000 distinct CDR3 sequences, 38% found once. Sample: blood. These receptors all come from a man younger than 35 with Graves' hyperthyroidism.

This clonotype has a count of ten or more. The rearrangement links TRBV7-2 to TRBJ1-1; 7 bases are shared with TRBD1. The junction had 9 bases not matched to a gene; V was cut back by 5 bases and J by 3 bases. CDR1 and CDR2 from the germline V gene are SGHTA and FQGNSA. The CDR3 totals 15 residues. This CDR3 is CASSVRQGADTEAFF. CDR3 sequence (DNA): TGTGCCAGCAGCGTTAGACAGGGAGCGGACACTGAAGCTTTCTTT.

The chain couples TRBV7-9 to TRBJ1-4; unclear D gene. Trimming removed 3 bases from V and 6 bases from J, with 8 bases in between. The CDR3 consists of 13 residues. Germline V gene sequence: CDR1 SEHNR, CDR2 FQNEAQ (reference sequence). CDR3 bases: TGTGCCAGCAGCTTGTCTGGGCATGAAAAACTGTTTTTT. It yields the protein CASSLSGHEKLFF. Full variable domain (rest looked up from reference TRBV7-9 and TRBJ1-4): DTGVSQNPRHKITKRGQNVTFRCDPISEHNRLYWYRQTLGQGPEFLTYFQNEAQLEKSRLLSDRFSAERPKGSFSTLEIQRTEQGDSAMYLCASSLSGHEKLFFGSGTQLSVL.

Only one count was recorded for this clonotype. CDR3 coding DNA: TGCGCCAGCAGCACGGATACCGGGACAGGGGAGGAAGAGCAGTACTTC. Amino acids: CASSTDTGTGEEEQYF. The chain joins TRBV4-1 to TRBJ2-7; 10 bases map to TRBD1. Germline values: CDR1 MGHRA, CDR2 YSYEKL. The CDR3 contains 16 residues. V was pared by 5 bases and J by 7 bases, with 14 bases of the junction left unmatched.